This T cell receptor beta chain was recorded in a study of T cells after yellow fever vaccination. They built TCR cDNA with 5'RACE template switching, a step that put in a universal primer site and UMIs. Each CDR3 protein is one row after TCRdb ran MiXCR on the 5' RACE reads. Among approximately 330,000 distinct CDR3 sequences listed, under 15% were seen once. General study points: Weaker, the secondary response peaked sooner, at day 5 versus 15.

The table lists this clonotype with a count of one. Its specificity is unknown. A much larger clonotype is one base distant, so this may be a read error. Per germline, CDR1 KGHDR and CDR2 SFDVKD. This CDR3 has 12 residues. Trimming shortened V by 12 bases and J by 8 bases, and 16 bases separated the two germline ends. The chain recombines TRBV24-1 with TRBJ2-1; D is perhaps TRBD1 or TRBD2 (5 bases each). The clonotype originates from a man aged 18 to 35 who received the YFV17D yellow fever vaccine. Specimen: CD4+ T cells sorted from PBMCs, collected 15 days after the yellow fever booster vaccination. CDR3 residues: CASGRGWDEQFF. CDR3 bases: TGTGCCTCCGGACGGGGCTGGGATGAGCAGTTCTTC.